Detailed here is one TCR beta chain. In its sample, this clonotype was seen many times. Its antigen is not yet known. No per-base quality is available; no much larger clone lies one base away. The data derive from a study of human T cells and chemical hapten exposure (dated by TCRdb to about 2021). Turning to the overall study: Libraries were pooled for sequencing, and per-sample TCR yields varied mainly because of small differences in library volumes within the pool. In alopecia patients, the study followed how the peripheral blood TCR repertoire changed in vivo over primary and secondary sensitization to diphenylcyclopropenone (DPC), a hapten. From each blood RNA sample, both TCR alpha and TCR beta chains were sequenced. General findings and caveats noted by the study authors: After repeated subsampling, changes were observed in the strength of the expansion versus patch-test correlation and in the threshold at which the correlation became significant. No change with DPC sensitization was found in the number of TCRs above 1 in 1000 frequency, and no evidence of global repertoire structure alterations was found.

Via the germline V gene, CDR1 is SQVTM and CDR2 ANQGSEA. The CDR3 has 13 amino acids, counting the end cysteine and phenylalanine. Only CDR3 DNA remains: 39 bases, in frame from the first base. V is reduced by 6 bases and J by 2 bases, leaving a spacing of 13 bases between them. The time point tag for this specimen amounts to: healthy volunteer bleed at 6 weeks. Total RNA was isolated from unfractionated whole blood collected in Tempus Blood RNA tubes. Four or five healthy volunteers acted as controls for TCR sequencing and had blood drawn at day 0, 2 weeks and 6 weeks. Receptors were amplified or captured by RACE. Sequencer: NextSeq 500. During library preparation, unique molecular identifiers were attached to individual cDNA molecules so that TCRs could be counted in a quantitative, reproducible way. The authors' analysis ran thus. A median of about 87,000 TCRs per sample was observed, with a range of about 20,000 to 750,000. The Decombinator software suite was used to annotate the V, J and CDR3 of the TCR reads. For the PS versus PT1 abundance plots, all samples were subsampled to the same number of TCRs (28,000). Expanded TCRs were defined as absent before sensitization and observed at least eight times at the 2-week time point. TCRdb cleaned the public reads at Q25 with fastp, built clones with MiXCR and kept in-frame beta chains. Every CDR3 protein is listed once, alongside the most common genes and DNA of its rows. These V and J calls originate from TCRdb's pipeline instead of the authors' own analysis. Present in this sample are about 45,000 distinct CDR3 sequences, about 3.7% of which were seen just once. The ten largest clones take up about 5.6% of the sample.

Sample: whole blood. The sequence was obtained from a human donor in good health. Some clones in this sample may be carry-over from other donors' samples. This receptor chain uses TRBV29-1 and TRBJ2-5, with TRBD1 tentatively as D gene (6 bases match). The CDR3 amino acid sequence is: CSVPGQRQETQYF. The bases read TGCAGCGTCCCAGGACAGCGTCAAGAGACCCAGTACTTC.